A single sample is the source of the 20 T cell receptor beta chains below, sequenced in a study of Tregs in tolerant kidney transplant recipients. Profiling relied on immunoSEQ multiplex PCR, and the TCRdb table lists in-frame clones only, not all of them. This table holds some 66,000 clones, more than 90% found once. Sequences were derived from CD8+ T cells from blood, sampled before the transplant. These TCRs come from a human donor who received a combined kidney and bone marrow transplant.

The V and J genes are TRBV7-9 and TRBJ1-3; 7 nucleotides line up with TRBD1. Germline CDR1 and CDR2: SEHNR and FQNEAQ (reference sequence). The CDR3 sequence is 16 residues long. The V segment lost 4 bases and the J segment 0 bases; nucleotides outside the gene matches: 6. CDR3 region: CASSSTGQISGNTIYF. CDR3 nucleotides: TGTGCCAGCAGCTCTACGGGACAGATCTCTGGAAACACCATATATTTT. Drawing the rest from reference TRBV7-9 and TRBJ1-3, the complete variable domain is DTGVSQNPRHKITKRGQNVTFRCDPISEHNRLYWYRQTLGQGPEFLTYFQNEAQLEKSRLLSDRFSAERPKGSFSTLEIQRTEQGDSAMYLCASSSTGQISGNTIYFGEGSWLTVV.

The chain couples TRBV7-2 to TRBJ1-1; 12 nucleotides match TRBD1. Germline loops: CDR1 SGHTA, CDR2 FQGNSA. V was clipped by 4 bases and J by 8 bases; unmatched bases: 5. The CDR3 has 14 amino acids. The CDR3 nucleotides read TGTGCCAGCAGCTACCGGGACAGGGGGCCCGAAGCTTTCTTT. Translated: CASSYRDRGPEAFF.

V is TRBV21-1 and J is TRBJ1-5; the D segment call TRBD1 is taken from the table without a DNA check. TRBV21-1 is a known pseudogene. CDR3 length equals 19 residues. The CDR3 bases are TGTGCCAGCTACGCGAAATTAGGGGGATCTGGTACCAGCGATCAGCCCCAGCATTTT. Translation gives CASYAKLGGSGTSDQPQHF.

V usage is TRBV4-3 and J usage is TRBJ2-1, with TRBD2 matching 8 bases. CDR1 is LGHNA, CDR2 YSLEER, per germline. V dropped 1 base and J dropped 4; count of bases not matched to a gene: 6. CDR3 length equals 16 residues. For the CDR3, the DNA is TGCGCCAGCAGCCAAGTCCGGGGGGGCCGGTACAATGAGCAGTTCTTC. Its protein is CASSQVRGGRYNEQFF.

V gene TRBV7-9 combines with J gene TRBJ2-7; 9 positions match TRBD1. The V gene end was trimmed by 2 bases and the J gene end by 4 bases; junction bases not matched to a gene: 9. CDR1 is SEHNR, CDR2 FQNEAQ, per germline (reference sequence). This CDR3 contains 16 residues. CDR3 sequence (DNA): TGTGCCAGCAGCTTACCGGACAGGGGATCGGTATACGAGCAGTACTTC. The encoded protein is CASSLPDRGSVYEQYF.

The V gene is TRBV5-4, the J gene TRBJ2-7; the match to TRBD1 covers 12 bases. This CDR3 region has 17 residues. CDR1 SGHNT and CDR2 YYREEE come from the germline V gene (reference sequence). J was trimmed by 5 bases and V by 3 bases; bases with no gene match: 12. This CDR3 reads CASSSGSPGQGANEQYF. The DNA of the CDR3 is TGTGCCAGCAGCTCCGGGTCCCCGGGACAGGGGGCCAACGAGCAGTACTTC.

The chain is built from TRBV5-8 and TRBJ2-3; D gene uncertain. In germline, CDR1 is SGHTS, CDR2 YDEGEE. CDR3 size: 15 residues. The ends were cut back, 2 bases at V and 0 bases at J, with 10 bases in the middle. The CDR3 DNA follows: TGTGCCAGCAGCTTTTACGACACTAGCACAGATACGCAGTATTTT. Translating gives CASSFYDTSTDTQYF.

J is TRBJ2-3 and V is TRBV7-2, with 13 bases identical to TRBD2. The CDR3 runs 15 residues. The J segment lost 2 bases and the V segment lost 6 bases, leaving 2 bases of the junction unmatched. The germline CDR1 and CDR2 sequences are SGHTA and FQGNSA. CDR3 in amino acids: CASRGLAGLTDTQYF. DNA of the CDR3: TGTGCCAGCAGGGGACTAGCGGGACTCACAGATACGCAGTATTTT.

The CDR3 DNA reads TGTGCCAGCAGCTTAACGGGGAATGAGCAGTTCTTC. Its protein is CASSLTGNEQFF. The J gene is TRBJ2-1, the V gene TRBV13, with a possible D match to TRBD2 (5 bases). The V gene's germline CDR1 is PRHDT and CDR2 FYEKMQ (reference sequence). The CDR3 length is 12 residues. The V gene lost 2 bases and the J gene lost 7 bases, with 6 bases spanning the gap.

This chain uses TRBV11-3 with TRBJ2-7, with a weak D call TRBD2 (5 bases). The CDR3 spans 16 residues. V was pared by 5 bases and J by 3 bases, with 20 bases between. CDR1 is SGHNT, CDR2 YENEEA, per germline. The chain's CDR3 is CASSDLGVAQFYEQYF. CDR3 DNA sequence: TGTGCCAGCAGCGACCTCGGGGTAGCGCAATTCTACGAGCAGTACTTC. The variable domain in full, completed from reference TRBV11-3 and TRBJ2-7, reads EAGVVQSPRYKIIEKKQPVAFWCNPISGHNTLYWYLQNLGQGPELLIRYENEEAVDDSQLPKDRFSAERLKGVDSTLKIQPAELGDSAVYLCASSDLGVAQFYEQYFGPGTRLTVT.

The CDR3 region is CASSFSGSGFF. For the CDR3, the DNA is TGTGCCAGCAGTTTCTCCGGGTCGGGTTTCTTT. The chain joins TRBV28 to TRBJ1-1; no clear D gene. This CDR3 is built from 11 residues. V lost 3 bases and J lost 13, with 12 bases in between. Germline loops: CDR1 MDHEN, CDR2 SYDVKM.

This clone was found once. This sequence joins TRBV6-1 and TRBJ1-4, with unresolved D. The CDR3 totals 12 residues. Trimming cost V 3 bases and J 6 bases, with 5 bases left between them. The V gene's germline CDR1 is MNHNS and CDR2 SASEGT. This CDR3 is CASSDWHEKLFF. The DNA for the CDR3 is TGTGCCAGCAGTGATTGGCATGAAAAACTGTTTTTT.

This clone is a singleton in its sample. The CDR3 region is CASSPWEVYNEQFF. The CDR3 bases are TGTGCCAGTAGTCCCTGGGAGGTCTACAATGAGCAGTTCTTC. The chain carries TRBV19 and TRBJ2-1; tentatively, D is TRBD2 (6 bases). The germline V and J ends were trimmed by 5 bases and 3 bases, with 11 bases remaining between them. The germline V gene encodes CDR1 LNHDA and CDR2 SQIVND (reference sequence). This CDR3 comprises 14 residues.

The chain is built from TRBV6-6 and TRBJ2-7, with TRBD1 matching over 9 bases. The V gene's germline CDR1 is MNHNY and CDR2 SVGAGI (reference sequence). This CDR3 region has 16 residues. The ends lost 2 bases at V and 2 bases at J; junction bases unmatched: 7. The chain's CDR3 is CASSYPGTGNPYEQYF. The DNA for the CDR3 is TGTGCCAGCAGTTACCCCGGGACAGGGAACCCCTACGAGCAGTACTTC.

The chain has TRBV29-1 and TRBJ2-7; 7 nucleotides agree with TRBD2. The germline CDR1 and CDR2 sequences are SQVTM and ANQGSEA. CDR3 size: 13 residues. J lost 0 bases, V lost 5 bases, and 4 bases had no gene match. The CDR3 sequence is CSVSGGSSYEQYF. The CDR3 DNA reads TGCAGCGTTTCCGGCGGGAGCTCCTACGAGCAGTACTTC.

The V and J genes are TRBV12-5 and TRBJ1-2; D gene unclear. The CDR3 has 13 amino acids. Germline V CDR1 and CDR2: LGHNT, FRNRAP. Trimming removed 5 bases from V and 4 bases from J, with 11 bases in between. The DNA for the CDR3 is TGTGCTAGTGGTCCTCACAGAGTCTATGGCTACACCTTC. Its protein product is CASGPHRVYGYTF.

The V gene is TRBV28, the J gene TRBJ2-1; 7 bases match TRBD1. Per germline, CDR1 MDHEN and CDR2 SYDVKM. J was trimmed by 4 bases and V by 5 bases; bases with no gene match: 11. The CDR3 runs to 16 residues. CDR3 in DNA: TGTGCCAGCAGTGGAATCCGGGACAGTGCTTACAATGAGCAGTTCTTC. This translates into CASSGIRDSAYNEQFF.

The rearrangement uses TRBV7-3 and TRBJ1-6; D remains ambiguous. Germline values: CDR1 SGHTA, CDR2 FQGTGA. The CDR3 length is 16 residues. Trimming left V 1 base short and J 3 bases short, with 10 bases between. The CDR3 sequence is CASSLMAGSYNSPLHF. The CDR3 DNA follows: TGTGCCAGCAGCTTAATGGCAGGCAGCTATAATTCACCCCTCCACTTT.

J is TRBJ2-1 and V is TRBV5-6, with 7 bases fitting TRBD2. This CDR3 spans 12 amino acids. Trimming cost V 2 bases and J 15 bases; bases outside gene matches: 8. Germline V CDR1 and CDR2: SGHDT, YYEEEE. CDR3 nucleotide sequence: TGTGCCAGCAGCTTAGGGTGGGAGGGTGCGTTCTTC. Translation gives CASSLGWEGAFF.

The chain links TRBV2 to TRBJ1-1; no firm D call. Trimming shortened V by 2 bases and J by 5 bases, and 12 bases separated the two germline ends. CDR3 size: 14 residues. In germline, CDR1 is SNHLY, CDR2 FYNNEI. The CDR3 DNA follows: TGTGCCAGCAGTGAAATGTTGGGCGTGACTGAAGCTTTCTTT. It encodes CASSEMLGVTEAFF.